These 9 T cell receptor beta chains share one sample of origin, sequenced in a study of CD8 T cells in ankylosing spondylitis. TCRdb used MiXCR to reprocess the 5' RACE reads, holding one entry per CDR3 protein. The table records around 430,000 distinct CDR3 sequences, 17% of them present only once. No antigen has been assigned to these receptors. General study findings and limits: The study identified a TCR beta motif of roughly eight highly homologous variants that appeared characteristic of ankylosing spondylitis blood.

Sequencing input: blood, either unsorted or a sorted T cell fraction (not recorded which). These receptors were taken from a male donor with ankylosing spondylitis.

The V gene is TRBV7-3, the J gene TRBJ2-5, with D perhaps given as TRBD1 or TRBD2 (5 bases each). The CDR3 contains 15 residues. CDR1 is SGHTA, CDR2 FQGTGA, per germline. V was pared by 5 bases and J by 5 bases, with 18 bases between. For the CDR3, the DNA is TGTGCCAGCAGCCCTCAGGGTTTGAGGAGGGAGACCCAGTACTTC. Protein: CASSPQGLRRETQYF.

This rearrangement joins TRBV7-2 to TRBJ1-6, with 7 bases matching TRBD1. CDR1 is SGHTA and CDR2 is FQGNSA in the germline V gene. V shed 7 bases, J shed 7 bases, and the junction held 10 bases outside the gene matches. The CDR3 has 15 amino acids. The DNA for the CDR3 is TGTGCCAGCACCCCACAGGGGCAGGGCAATTCACCCCTCCACTTT. Translated, it gives CASTPQGQGNSPLHF.

Only a few counts were recorded for this clonotype. The V and J genes are TRBV29-1 and TRBJ1-2; the D gene is possibly TRBD1 (5 bases). This CDR3 region has 13 residues. Germline V CDR1 and CDR2: SQVTM, ANQGSEA. V gave up 4 bases and J gave up 4 bases, with 13 bases separating them. CDR3 sequence reads: CSVGELGGYGYTF. The CDR3 DNA follows: TGCAGCGTTGGAGAGTTGGGGGGCTATGGCTACACCTTC. Full variable domain (remainder filled in from reference TRBV29-1 and TRBJ1-2): SAVISQKPSRDICQRGTSLTIQCQVDSQVTMMFWYRQQPGQSLTLIATANQGSEATYESGFVIDKFPISRPNLTFSTLTVSNMSPEDSSIYLCSVGELGGYGYTFGSGTRLTVV.

This clonotype was observed a few times. This chain links TRBV7-2 with TRBJ1-2; no definite D call. The CDR3 is 15 residues long. From germline, CDR1 is SGHTA and CDR2 FQGNSA. The germline V and J ends were trimmed by 4 bases and 4 bases, with 16 bases remaining between them. The CDR3 spells CASSSAAARVYGYTF. The CDR3 region has the DNA TGTGCCAGCAGCTCGGCGGCCGCCCGGGTCTATGGCTACACCTTC.

This clonotype was detected only a few times. The rearrangement uses TRBV5-1 and TRBJ2-5, with 7 positions matching TRBD1. This CDR3 has 16 amino acids. The ends lost 4 bases at V and 2 bases at J; junction bases unmatched: 11. Germline CDR1 and CDR2: SGHRS and YFSETQ. CDR3 loop: CASSINPKGQQETQYF. The CDR3 bases are TGCGCCAGCAGCATCAACCCGAAGGGACAGCAAGAGACCCAGTACTTC.

The chain recombines TRBV20-1 with TRBJ2-7; no definite D call. The CDR3 is 14 amino acids. Trimming left V 0 bases short and J 7 bases short, with 16 bases between. CDR1 DFQATT and CDR2 SNEGSKA come from the germline V gene (reference sequence). CDR3 sequence (DNA): TGCAGTGCTAGAGAATTGGTACGGGCGCGGGAGCAGTACTTC. The encoded protein is CSARELVRAREQYF.

This clonotype showed up just a few times. This chain uses TRBV9 with TRBJ2-1; possibly TRBD1 for D (5 bases). The V end was cut by 3 bases, the J end by 1 base, with 11 bases between. Germline V gene lookup returns CDR1 SGDLS and CDR2 YYNGEE. The CDR3 is made up of 15 amino acids. CDR3 in DNA: TGTGCCAGCAGCGCAATAGCAGGGTCCTACAATGAGCAGTTCTTC. Encoded protein: CASSAIAGSYNEQFF.

The sample holds a few counts of this clonotype. V and J are TRBV11-2 and TRBJ1-2; D gene uncertain. The CDR3 spans 13 residues. The V gene lost 1 base and the J gene lost 7 bases, with 10 bases spanning the gap. The germline gives CDR1 SGHAT, CDR2 FQNNGV. The CDR3 nucleotides read TGTGCCAGCAGCTTAGGCCCAACGTCTGGCTACACCTTC. Amino acid sequence: CASSLGPTSGYTF.

The J gene is TRBJ1-6, the V gene TRBV15; 9 bases agree with TRBD1. The CDR3 spans 15 residues. V gave up 0 bases and J gave up 9 bases; unmatched junction bases: 3. Germline lookup yields CDR1 LNHNV and CDR2 YYDKDF (reference sequence). CDR3 protein: CATSRDRDRVSPLHF. The CDR3 region has the DNA TGTGCCACCAGCAGAGACAGGGACAGGGTTTCACCCCTCCACTTT.